This T cell receptor beta chain originates from a study of blood T cell repertoires in COVID-19. Study at large: Acute and convalescent COVID-19 samples came from the United States, Italy and Spain. PBMCs, B-cell-depleted T cells, or T cells were the source of the cDNA or gDNA that made up the material.

The participants were between roughly 18 and 89 years old and came from some 23 US areas. Cohorts were assigned according to the clinical history that participants reported. Measured with immunoSEQ multiplex PCR; TCRdb has only the in-frame clones, and not every one. The profile covers 150,000 or so clones, with 60% to 80% appearing a single time and 2.5% to 3.5% taken by the ten largest. The CDR3 runs to 16 residues. Germline CDR1 and CDR2: SGHRS and YFSETQ. The J segment lost 2 bases and the V segment lost 0 bases, leaving 5 bases of the junction unmatched. The sequence was obtained from a woman in her 50s who had recovered from COVID-19. The genes are TRBV5-1 and TRBJ1-3; 7 positions match TRBD1. The sequencing sample was made of PBMCs or T cells enriched from blood (not recorded which). As DNA, the CDR3 is TGCGCCAGCAGCTTGGTTAAAGGGGGCGCTGGAAACACCATATATTTT. It yields the protein CASSLVKGGAGNTIYF.